This T cell receptor (beta chain) originates from a study of graft-versus-host responses after intestinal transplantation (dated by TCRdb to about 2021). Regarding the complete study: The transplants that recipients received were multivisceral, liver-intestinal, or isolated intestinal. Anti-thymocyte globulin induction was given to all recipients, followed by maintenance tacrolimus and steroids for around three years. The cohort enrolled roughly 25 intestinal transplant recipients including one retransplant, and a few patients lacking pretransplant specimens were excluded. Instead of going to the commercial service, samples from a few later patients were sequenced in-house on an Illumina MiSeq and processed with MiXCR. Bulk TCR-beta CDR3 sequencing was used to track graft-versus-host and host-versus-graft alloreactive T cell clones in the graft, circulation and bone marrow after intestinal transplantation. A peak of at least 4% donor T cells among recipient peripheral blood mononuclear cells was the definition used for donor T cell macrochimerism. To identify alloreactive clones, pre-transplant mixed lymphocyte reaction products were sequenced and then compared with unstimulated pre-transplant donor and recipient T cells.

The research as a whole found: GvH clones turned up in recipient bone marrow, with some appearing earlier in ileal mucosa or blood, a pattern consistent with an intestinal mucosal origin. Early after transplant, declines in HvG clones were associated with peak levels of circulating GvH clones. High GvH to HvG T cell clonal ratios were observed in the allografts of patients with donor T cell macrochimerism. The relatively low number and heterogeneity of intestinal transplant patients limited the conclusions.

Dithiothreitol, EDTA incubations and collagenase D digestion were used to isolate intraepithelial and lamina propria lymphocytes from graft specimens. Serial intestinal graft biopsy specimens collected up to 600 days after transplant underwent bulk TCR-beta sequencing. The CDR3 numbers 13 residues from cysteine through phenylalanine. Only the CDR3 part of the read is kept: 39 bases, read in frame from the first base. Trimmed from V: 5 bases; trimmed from J: 6 bases; junction bases lacking a gene match: 4. CDR1 is given as SGHTA and CDR2 as FQGNSA, both from the germline V gene. This clone was counted once. Its antigen specificity is not known. Within one base of it there is no much larger clone, and no base qualities were kept. Library creation used the immunoSEQ multiplex PCR assay. For most patients, genomic DNA was subjected to high-throughput TCR-beta CDR3 sequencing by Adaptive Biotechnologies. Regarding the original processing steps: Adaptive's ImmunoSEQ software was the source of the TCR sequencing data for about 18 patients, while a few other patients were processed with MiXCR and VDJtools. CDR3 nucleotide sequences shared between donor and recipient were removed because their origin could not be assigned. At least 2-fold expansion over unstimulated cells and a minimum CFSE-low frequency of 0.002% (template counts) or 0.001% (read counts) were required for clones to be classified as alloreactive. Clones were considered mappable if detected in sequenced pre-transplant spleen, lymph node, or MLR CFSE-low populations of the donor or recipient. The cumulative frequency of alloreactive clones was calculated as a percentage of all sequences, weighted by copy number. This immuneACCESS table, as held by TCRdb, lists in-frame sequences with V and J called but not all clones. Of the missing ones, under half trace to an unresolved V gene in checked studies; the others have no known cause. That table supplies the V and J calls and clone size; D and trimming were determined from the DNA. Counted in this sample were 12,000 or so clones; 70% to 85% of them appeared once. The ten largest account for 4.3% of the sample.

The receptor was derived from a human patient who received an intestinal transplant, so some T cells may come from the graft donor. The V and J segments used are TRBV7-2 and TRBJ1-1; TRBD1 fits 9 bases in the junction. Source: ileum tissue, taken more than 140 days after intestinal transplantation. The nucleotides read TGTGCCAGCAGCCTGAGACAGGGGGCTGAAGCTTTCTTT. It codes for CASSLRQGAEAFF.